This T cell receptor (beta chain) was captured by sequencing in a study of T-cell memory formation after mild COVID-19. Study in general: Clustering of TCRs was largely donor specific. Study-wide results and caveats: CD4+ bias marked clones expanding day 15 to 37, unlike balanced contracting clones. Contracting CD4+ clones were located mainly in CM and EM, and CD8+ clones in EMRA.

The germline V gene has CDR1 SGHAT and CDR2 FQNNGV. With 5 bases clipped from V and 7 bases from J, the junction kept 11 bases outside the gene matches. The CDR3 runs to 15 residues. Regarding this clonotype: Its target is unknown.

TCRdb fed the 5' RACE reads into MiXCR, producing one record per CDR3 protein. The table shows around 500,000 distinct CDR3 sequences, with around a sixth occurring only once. The specimen sequenced was PBMCs or a T cell subset sorted from them (not recorded which). The rearrangement uses TRBV11-2 and TRBJ2-3, with TRBD1 identical over 8 bases. The sequence came from an adult woman who had mild COVID-19 (a few samples of this study predate the infection). Cell type and time point are not known. The CDR3 sequence is CASSIAGTGVYTQYF. The CDR3 DNA follows: TGTGCCAGCAGCATCGCCGGGACAGGTGTTTATACGCAGTATTTT.